The clone carrying this T cell receptor beta chain turned up a few times. This CDR3 spans 16 amino acids. V was clipped by 1 base and J by 0 bases, with 11 bases between them. Per the germline V gene, CDR1 is MNHEY and CDR2 is SMNVEV (reference sequence). This record belongs to a study of control samples from healthy donors and cancer patients. Clones were sequenced by immunoSEQ multiplex PCR, and TCRdb holds only the in-frame ones, with some missing. The sample yields fewer than 95,000 clones, 70% to 90% seen once. The receptor comes from a woman aged 40 to 55 in good health. The V and J genes are TRBV27 and TRBJ2-3; D call uncertain. Input material: blood. CDR3 in DNA: TGTGCCAGCAGTTTATGGTCCCTAGAGAGCACAGATACGCAGTATTTT. Its translation is CASSLWSLESTDTQYF.